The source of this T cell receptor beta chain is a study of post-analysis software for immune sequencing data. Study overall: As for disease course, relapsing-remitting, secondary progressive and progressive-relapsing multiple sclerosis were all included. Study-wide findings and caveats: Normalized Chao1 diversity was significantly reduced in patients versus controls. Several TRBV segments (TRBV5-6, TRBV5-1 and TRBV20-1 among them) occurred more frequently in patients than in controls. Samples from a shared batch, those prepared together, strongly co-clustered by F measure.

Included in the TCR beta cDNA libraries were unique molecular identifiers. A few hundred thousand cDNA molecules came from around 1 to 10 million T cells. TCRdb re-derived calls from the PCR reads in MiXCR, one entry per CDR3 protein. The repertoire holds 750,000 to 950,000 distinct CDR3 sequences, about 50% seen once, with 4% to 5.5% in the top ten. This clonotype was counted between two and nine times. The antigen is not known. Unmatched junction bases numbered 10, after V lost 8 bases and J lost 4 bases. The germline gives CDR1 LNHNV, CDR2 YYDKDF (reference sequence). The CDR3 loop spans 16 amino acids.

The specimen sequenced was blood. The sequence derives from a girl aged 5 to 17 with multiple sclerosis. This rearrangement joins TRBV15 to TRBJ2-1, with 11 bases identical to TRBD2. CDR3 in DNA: TGTGCCACCCTCGAGGGATGGACTAGCGGGTACAATGAGCAGTTCTTC. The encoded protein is CATLEGWTSGYNEQFF.